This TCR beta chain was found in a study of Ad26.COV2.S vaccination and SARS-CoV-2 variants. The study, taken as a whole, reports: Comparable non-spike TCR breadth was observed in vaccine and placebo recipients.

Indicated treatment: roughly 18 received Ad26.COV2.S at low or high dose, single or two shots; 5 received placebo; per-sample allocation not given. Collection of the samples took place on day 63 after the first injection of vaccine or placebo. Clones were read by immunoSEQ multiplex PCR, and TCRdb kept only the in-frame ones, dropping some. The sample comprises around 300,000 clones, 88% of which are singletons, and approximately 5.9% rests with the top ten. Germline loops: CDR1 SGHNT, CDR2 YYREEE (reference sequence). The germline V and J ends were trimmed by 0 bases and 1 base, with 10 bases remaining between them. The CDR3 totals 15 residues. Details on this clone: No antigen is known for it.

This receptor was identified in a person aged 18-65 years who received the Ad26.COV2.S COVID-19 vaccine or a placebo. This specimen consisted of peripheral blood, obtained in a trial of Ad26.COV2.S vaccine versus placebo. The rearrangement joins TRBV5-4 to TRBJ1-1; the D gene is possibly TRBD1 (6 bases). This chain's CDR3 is CASSLAPTGNTEAFF. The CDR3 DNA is TGTGCCAGCAGCTTGGCCCCGACAGGGAACACTGAAGCTTTCTTT.